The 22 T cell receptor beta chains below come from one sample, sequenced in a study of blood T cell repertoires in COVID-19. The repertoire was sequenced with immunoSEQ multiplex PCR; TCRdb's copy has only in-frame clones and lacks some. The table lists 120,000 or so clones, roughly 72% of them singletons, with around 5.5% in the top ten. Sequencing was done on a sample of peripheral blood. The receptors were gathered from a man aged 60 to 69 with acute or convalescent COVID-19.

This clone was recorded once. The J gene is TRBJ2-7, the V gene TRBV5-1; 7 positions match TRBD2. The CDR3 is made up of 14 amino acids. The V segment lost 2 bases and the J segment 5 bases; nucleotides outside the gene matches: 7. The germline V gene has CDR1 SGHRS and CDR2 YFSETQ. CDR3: CASSFGGSPHEQYF. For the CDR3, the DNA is TGCGCCAGCAGCTTCGGGGGGAGTCCCCACGAGCAGTACTTC.

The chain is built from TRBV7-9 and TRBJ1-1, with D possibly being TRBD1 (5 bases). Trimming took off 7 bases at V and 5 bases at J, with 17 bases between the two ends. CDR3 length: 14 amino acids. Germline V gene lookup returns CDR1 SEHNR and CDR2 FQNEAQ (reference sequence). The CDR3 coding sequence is TGTGCCAGCACCATTGACAGTCCGAGGACTGAAGCTTTCTTT. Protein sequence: CASTIDSPRTEAFF.

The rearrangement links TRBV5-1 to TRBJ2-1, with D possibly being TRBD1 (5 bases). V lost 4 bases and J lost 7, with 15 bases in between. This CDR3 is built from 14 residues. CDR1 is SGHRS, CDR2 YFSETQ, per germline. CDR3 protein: CASSEVQQENEQFF. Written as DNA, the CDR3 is TGCGCCAGCAGCGAAGTCCAACAGGAGAATGAGCAGTTCTTC.

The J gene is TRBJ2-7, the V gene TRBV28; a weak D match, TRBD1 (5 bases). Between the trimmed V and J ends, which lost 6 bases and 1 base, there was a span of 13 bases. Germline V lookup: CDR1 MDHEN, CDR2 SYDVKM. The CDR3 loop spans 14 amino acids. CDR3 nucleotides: TGTGCCAGCAGCCGTCCAGGGCCGTCCTACGAGCAGTACTTC. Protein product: CASSRPGPSYEQYF.

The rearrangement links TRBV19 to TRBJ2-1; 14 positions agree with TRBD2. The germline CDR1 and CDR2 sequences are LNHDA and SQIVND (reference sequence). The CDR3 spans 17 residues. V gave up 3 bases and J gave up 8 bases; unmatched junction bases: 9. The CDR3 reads CASSIPPTSGGAYEQFF. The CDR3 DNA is TGTGCCAGTAGTATCCCTCCGACTAGCGGGGGGGCCTATGAGCAGTTCTTC.

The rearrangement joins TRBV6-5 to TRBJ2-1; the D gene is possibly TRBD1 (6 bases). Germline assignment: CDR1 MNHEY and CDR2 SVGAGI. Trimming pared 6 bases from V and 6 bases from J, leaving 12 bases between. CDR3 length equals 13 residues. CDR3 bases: TGTGCCAGCAGAGGAGGCAGGGGCAATGAGCAGTTCTTC. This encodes CASRGGRGNEQFF.

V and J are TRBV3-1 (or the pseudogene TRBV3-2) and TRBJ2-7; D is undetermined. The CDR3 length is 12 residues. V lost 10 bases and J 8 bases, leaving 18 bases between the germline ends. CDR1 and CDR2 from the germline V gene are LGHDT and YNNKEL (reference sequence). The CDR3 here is CATRETEKQQYF. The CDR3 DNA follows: TGTGCCACGCGAGAGACGGAGAAGCAGCAGTACTTC.

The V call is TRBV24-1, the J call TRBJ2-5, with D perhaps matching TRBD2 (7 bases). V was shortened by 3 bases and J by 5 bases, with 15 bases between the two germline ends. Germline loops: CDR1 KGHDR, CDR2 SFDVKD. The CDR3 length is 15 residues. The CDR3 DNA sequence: TGTGCCACCAGTGATGTGGGGGGGCCCCAGGAGACCCAGTACTTC. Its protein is CATSDVGGPQETQYF.

The CDR3 sequence: CASSYGQGGSGNTIYF. The CDR3 DNA sequence: TGTGCCAGCAGTTACGGGCAGGGAGGATCTGGAAACACCATATATTTT. This rearrangement joins TRBV6-5 to TRBJ1-3; D perhaps matches TRBD1 (5 bases). V was trimmed by 2 bases and J by 1 base, leaving 12 bases between them. The CDR3 totals 16 residues. From germline, CDR1 is MNHEY and CDR2 SVGAGI.

CDR3 sequence: CAISAEAPGGSGELFF. CDR3 DNA: TGTGCCATCAGTGCCGAAGCACCCGGAGGATCCGGGGAGCTGTTTTTT. The chain recombines TRBV10-3 with TRBJ2-2, with a weak D call TRBD2 (5 bases). V lost 4 bases, J lost 6 bases, and 18 bases lay in between. The V gene's germline CDR1 is ENHRY and CDR2 SYGVKD. This CDR3 comprises 16 residues.

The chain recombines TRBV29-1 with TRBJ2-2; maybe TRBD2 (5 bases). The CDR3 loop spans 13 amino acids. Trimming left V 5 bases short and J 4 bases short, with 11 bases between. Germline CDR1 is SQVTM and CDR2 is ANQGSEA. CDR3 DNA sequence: TGCAGCGTTTTTATCCGGGGCACCGGGGAGCTGTTTTTT. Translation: CSVFIRGTGELFF.

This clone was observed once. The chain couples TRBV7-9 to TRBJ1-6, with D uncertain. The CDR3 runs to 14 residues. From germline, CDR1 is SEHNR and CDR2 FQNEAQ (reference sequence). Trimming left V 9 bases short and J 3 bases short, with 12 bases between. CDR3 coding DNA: TGTGCCAGTCAACCGGGGAACTATAATTCACCCCTCCACTTT. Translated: CASQPGNYNSPLHF.

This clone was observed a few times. The CDR3 nucleotides are TGTGCCAGCAGCGTCGATCAGGGAAGCACTGAAGCTTTCTTT. It specifies CASSVDQGSTEAFF. The chain joins TRBV9 to TRBJ1-1; the D gene is possibly TRBD1 (5 bases). Germline V CDR1 and CDR2: SGDLS, YYNGEE. V was shortened by 2 bases and J by 4 bases, with 12 bases between the two germline ends. This CDR3 is 14 amino acids long.

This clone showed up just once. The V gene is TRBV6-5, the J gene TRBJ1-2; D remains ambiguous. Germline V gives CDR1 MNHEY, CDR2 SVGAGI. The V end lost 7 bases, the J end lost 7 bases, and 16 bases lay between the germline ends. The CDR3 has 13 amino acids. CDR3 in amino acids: CASIISLGSGYTF. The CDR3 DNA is TGTGCCAGCATTATATCACTGGGCTCTGGCTACACCTTC.

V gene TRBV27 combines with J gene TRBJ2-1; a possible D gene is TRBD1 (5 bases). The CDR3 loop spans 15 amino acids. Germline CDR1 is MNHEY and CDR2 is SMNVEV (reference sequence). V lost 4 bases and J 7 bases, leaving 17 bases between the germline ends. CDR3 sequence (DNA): TGTGCCAGCAGTTCCCCAGGGTCCCTGGGGAATGAGCAGTTCTTC. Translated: CASSSPGSLGNEQFF.

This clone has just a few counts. The CDR3 DNA reads as TGTGCCAGCAGCCAAAGCACTAGCGGGAAGAATGAGCAGTTCTTC. Translated, it gives CASSQSTSGKNEQFF. The chain recombines TRBV3-1 (or the pseudogene TRBV3-2) with TRBJ2-1; 10 positions agree with TRBD2. Losses at the gene ends were 2 bases for V and 7 bases for J; bases not matched to a gene: 5. CDR1 is LGHDT, CDR2 YNNKEL, per germline (reference sequence). The CDR3 spans 15 residues.

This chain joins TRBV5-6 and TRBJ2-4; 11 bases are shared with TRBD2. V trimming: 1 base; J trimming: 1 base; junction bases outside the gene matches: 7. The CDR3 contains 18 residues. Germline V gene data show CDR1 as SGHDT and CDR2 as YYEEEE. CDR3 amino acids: CASSLSLAGGSAKNIQYF. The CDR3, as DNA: TGTGCCAGCAGCTTGAGTCTAGCGGGAGGATCGGCCAAAAACATTCAGTACTTC.

The CDR3 DNA sequence: TGTGCCAGCAGATTCAGATACAATGAGCAGTTCTTC. Encoded protein: CASRFRYNEQFF. J is TRBJ2-1 and V is TRBV28; D not resolved. From germline, CDR1 is MDHEN and CDR2 SYDVKM. The CDR3 length is 12 residues. V lost 6 bases and J lost 4, with 7 bases in between.

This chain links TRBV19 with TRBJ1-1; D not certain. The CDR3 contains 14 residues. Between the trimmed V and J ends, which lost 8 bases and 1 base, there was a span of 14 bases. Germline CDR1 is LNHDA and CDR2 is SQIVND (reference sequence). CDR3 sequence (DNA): TGTGCCAGTGCCCCCGACTTCGGGAACACTGAAGCTTTCTTT. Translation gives CASAPDFGNTEAFF.

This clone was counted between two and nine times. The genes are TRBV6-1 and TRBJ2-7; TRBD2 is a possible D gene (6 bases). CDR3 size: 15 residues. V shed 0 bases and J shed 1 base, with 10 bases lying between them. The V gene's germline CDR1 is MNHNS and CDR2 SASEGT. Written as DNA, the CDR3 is TGTGCCAGCAGTGAAGCTCGGGAGAGGTCCTACGAGCAGTACTTC. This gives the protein CASSEARERSYEQYF.

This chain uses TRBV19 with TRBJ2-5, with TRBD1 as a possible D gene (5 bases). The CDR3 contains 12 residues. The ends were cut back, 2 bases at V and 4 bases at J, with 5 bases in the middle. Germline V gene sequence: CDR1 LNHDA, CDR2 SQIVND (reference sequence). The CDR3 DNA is TGTGCCAGTAGTATACAGGGAGAGACCCAGTACTTC. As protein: CASSIQGETQYF.

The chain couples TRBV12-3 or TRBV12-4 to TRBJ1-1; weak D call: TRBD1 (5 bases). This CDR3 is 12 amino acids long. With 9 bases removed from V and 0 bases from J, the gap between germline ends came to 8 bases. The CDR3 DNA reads TGTGCCAGTAGGGGCATGAACACTGAAGCTTTCTTT. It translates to CASRGMNTEAFF.